One sample yielded the 20 T cell receptor beta chains listed below, sequenced in a study of blood T cell repertoires in COVID-19. Produced via immunoSEQ multiplex PCR; TCRdb's table is partial and in-frame only. The table includes under 550,000 clones, 85% to 90% detected once. Sequencing was carried out using peripheral blood. The receptors derive from a man aged 18 to 35 with COVID-19, enrolled during active disease.

The chain employs TRBV14 and TRBJ2-1; no clear D gene. The V end lost 2 bases, the J end lost 6 bases, and 11 bases lay between the germline ends. The germline gives CDR1 SGHDN, CDR2 FVKESK. This CDR3 is built from 14 residues. The CDR3 DNA reads as TGTGCCAGCAGCCAATTCTATATCGGCAATGAGCAGTTCTTC. Amino acids: CASSQFYIGNEQFF.

Concerning this clone itself: Other DNA sequences in this sample translate to the same CDR3. The V gene is TRBV19, the J gene TRBJ1-4; no clear D gene. The germline V gene encodes CDR1 LNHDA and CDR2 SQIVND (reference sequence). The V gene lost 5 bases and the J gene lost 1 base, with 8 bases spanning the gap. This CDR3 comprises 14 residues. CDR3 in amino acids: CASSPTGTNEKLFF. CDR3 sequence (DNA): TGTGCCAGTAGTCCGACGGGAACTAATGAAAAACTGTTTTTT.

The chain has TRBV4-1 and TRBJ1-1; no reliable D call. V lost 0 bases and J 1 base, leaving 9 bases between the germline ends. CDR1 is MGHRA, CDR2 YSYEKL, per germline. The CDR3 has 15 residues. CDR3: CASSQDDGWNTEAFF. The CDR3 DNA sequence: TGCGCCAGCAGCCAAGATGACGGGTGGAACACTGAAGCTTTCTTT.

The chain combines TRBV9 with TRBJ2-2; D is possibly TRBD1 (6 bases). Germline CDR1 is SGDLS and CDR2 is YYNGEE. The CDR3 totals 16 residues. Deletions cut 4 bases from V and 2 bases from J, with 15 bases between. The CDR3 sequence: CASSPLSGQNTGELFF. Here the CDR3 DNA reads TGTGCCAGCAGCCCACTCTCGGGACAAAACACCGGGGAGCTGTTTTTT.

The chain combines TRBV7-9 with TRBJ2-3, with 10 bases that match TRBD2. V was clipped by 5 bases and J by 3 bases; unmatched bases: 5. The germline gives CDR1 SEHNR, CDR2 FQNEAQ (reference sequence). The CDR3 is 15 residues long. This CDR3 reads CASSAGTSVTDTQYF. For the CDR3, the DNA is TGTGCCAGCAGCGCCGGGACTAGCGTTACAGATACGCAGTATTTT.

The rearrangement joins TRBV5-5 to TRBJ2-5; D gene ambiguous. CDR3 size: 12 residues. CDR1 SGHKS and CDR2 YYEKEE come from the germline V gene (reference sequence). V was pared by 4 bases and J by 5 bases, with 9 bases between. Here the CDR3 DNA reads TGTGCCAGCAGCCTCAACGGGGAGACCCAGTACTTC. As protein: CASSLNGETQYF.

The J gene is TRBJ1-1, the V gene TRBV28; D call uncertain. The length of the CDR3 is 16 residues. V was clipped by 1 base and J by 4 bases, with 16 bases between them. Looked up from germline, CDR1 is MDHEN and CDR2 is SYDVKM. CDR3 region: CASSLYLRGGFTEAFF. The CDR3 DNA sequence: TGTGCCAGCAGTTTATACCTCCGGGGAGGGTTCACTGAAGCTTTCTTT.

This chain connects TRBV13 to TRBJ2-6, with 8 bases matching TRBD1. Germline V gene lookup returns CDR1 PRHDT and CDR2 FYEKMQ (reference sequence). The junction had 9 bases not matched to a gene; V was cut back by 2 bases and J by 0 bases. The CDR3 covers 19 residues. For the CDR3, the DNA is TGTGCCAGCAGCTTAATTGTGCAGGGGGCGAGCTCTGGGGCCAACGTCCTGACTTTC. Translation: CASSLIVQGASSGANVLTF.

Here the CDR3 DNA reads TGTGCCAGCAGTATACAGGGGAACTACGAGCAGTACTTC. Its translation is CASSIQGNYEQYF. This chain links TRBV5-4 with TRBJ2-7, with 7 bases aligning to TRBD1. Germline-derived CDR1 and CDR2 are SGHNT and YYREEE (reference sequence). With V trimmed by 5 bases and J by 3 bases, 5 bases remained unmatched. The CDR3 is 13 amino acids. The variable domain in full, completed from reference TRBV5-4 and TRBJ2-7, reads ETGVTQSPTHLIKTRGQQVTLRCSSQSGHNTVSWYQQALGQGPQFIFQYYREEENGRGNFPPRFSGLQFPNYSSELNVNALELDDSALYLCASSIQGNYEQYFGPGTRLTVT.

The chain recombines TRBV4-1 with TRBJ2-4; D is ambiguous. Trimming shortened V by 1 base and J by 0 bases, and 13 bases separated the two germline ends. There are 17 residues in the CDR3. Germline values: CDR1 MGHRA, CDR2 YSYEKL. CDR3 protein: CASSQGALTLAKNIQYF. DNA of the CDR3: TGCGCCAGCAGCCAAGGGGCCCTCACTCTAGCCAAAAACATTCAGTACTTC.

V and J are TRBV5-1 and TRBJ1-1; the match to TRBD1 covers 7 bases. The ends lost 5 bases at V and 11 bases at J; junction bases unmatched: 12. Per germline, CDR1 SGHRS and CDR2 YFSETQ. The CDR3 length is 13 residues. The CDR3: CASRSHRGREAFF. The DNA of the CDR3 is TGCGCCAGCAGATCCCACAGGGGTCGGGAGGCTTTCTTT.

The rearrangement joins TRBV6-5 to TRBJ1-2; 9 bases map to TRBD1. Germline V lookup: CDR1 MNHEY, CDR2 SVGAGI. The CDR3 is 14 amino acids. V dropped 6 bases and J dropped 3; count of bases not matched to a gene: 5. The CDR3: CASRPDRGYYGYTF. CDR3 nucleotides: TGTGCCAGCAGACCGGACAGGGGATACTATGGCTACACCTTC.

The chain carries TRBV2 and TRBJ1-4, with a tentative D call TRBD1 (5 bases). V lost 10 bases to trimming and J lost 7 bases, with 10 bases between them. The CDR3 totals 11 residues. The germline V gene encodes CDR1 SNHLY and CDR2 FYNNEI. The CDR3 is CATGEGEKLFF. CDR3 nucleotides: TGTGCCACGGGGGAGGGTGAAAAACTGTTTTTT.

This rearrangement joins TRBV27 to TRBJ1-1, with D perhaps TRBD1 (5 bases). Germline V gene lookup returns CDR1 MNHEY and CDR2 SMNVEV (reference sequence). The CDR3 extends over 17 amino acids. The V gene lost 5 bases and the J gene lost 0 bases, with 19 bases spanning the gap. CDR3 in DNA: TGTGCCAGCAGTCGTACCGCGGGACGGACCATGAACACTGAAGCTTTCTTT. Translating gives CASSRTAGRTMNTEAFF.

The chain links TRBV24-1 to TRBJ2-1; 8 bases agree with TRBD1. CDR3 length: 15 residues. Germline V gene data show CDR1 as KGHDR and CDR2 as SFDVKD. Trimming cost V 7 bases and J 0 bases; bases outside gene matches: 4. The CDR3 DNA reads as TGTGCCACCAGCGGTACAGGGGGCTCCTACAATGAGCAGTTCTTC. Amino acids: CATSGTGGSYNEQFF.

The CDR3 coding sequence is TGTGCCAGCAGTTACTCGCGGGGCCATGACACTGAAGCTTTCTTT. Its protein is CASSYSRGHDTEAFF. The rearrangement uses TRBV6-5 and TRBJ1-1; tentative D call: TRBD1 (5 bases). Trimming stripped 0 bases from V and 3 bases from J, with 11 bases between. The CDR3 sequence is 15 residues long. Germline lookup yields CDR1 MNHEY and CDR2 SVGAGI.

The V gene is TRBV18, the J gene TRBJ2-5, with D perhaps matching TRBD1 (6 bases). Germline lookup yields CDR1 KGHSH and CDR2 LQKENI. This CDR3 has 13 amino acids. Trimming left V 6 bases short and J 4 bases short, with 12 bases between. CDR3 sequence: CASSARGGETQYF. The CDR3 region has the DNA TGTGCCAGCTCCGCCAGGGGCGGAGAGACCCAGTACTTC. The full variable domain, rest sourced from reference TRBV18 and TRBJ2-5, is NAGVMQNPRHLVRRRGQEARLRCSPMKGHSHVYWYRQLPEEGLKFMVYLQKENIIDESGMPKERFSAEFPKEGPSILRIQQVVRGDSAAYFCASSARGGETQYFGPGTRLLVL.

Of note for this clone: The same CDR3 can be traced to other DNA sequences in this sample. The chain couples TRBV19 to TRBJ1-5; 9 nucleotides agree with TRBD1. After removal of 1 base from V and 2 bases from J, the junction contained 0 bases not matched to a gene. Germline V gene data show CDR1 as LNHDA and CDR2 as SQIVND (reference sequence). The CDR3 length is 15 residues. The CDR3 sequence: CASSIGDRGNQPQHF. In nucleotides, the CDR3 is TGTGCCAGTAGTATAGGGGACAGGGGCAATCAGCCCCAGCATTTT.

The rearrangement links TRBV9 to TRBJ2-3; 11 positions agree with TRBD2. The CDR3 loop spans 15 amino acids. Germline CDR1 SGDLS, CDR2 YYNGEE. V lost 2 bases, J lost 6 bases, and 5 bases stayed unmatched. CDR3 in DNA: TGTGCCAGCAGCGTGGCTAGCGGGAGGACCGATACGCAGTATTTT. Amino acid sequence: CASSVASGRTDTQYF. The complete variable domain, with remaining parts taken from reference TRBV9 and TRBJ2-3, reads DSGVTQTPKHLITATGQRVTLRCSPRSGDLSVYWYQQSLDQGLQFLIQYYNGEERAKGNILERFSAQQFPDLHSELNLSSLELGDSALYFCASSVASGRTDTQYFGPGTRLTVL.

This chain links TRBV6-5 with TRBJ2-7; D might be TRBD2 (6 bases). The CDR3 totals 14 residues. Germline V gene lookup returns CDR1 MNHEY and CDR2 SVGAGI. V was trimmed by 6 bases and J by 4 bases, leaving 16 bases between them. CDR3 DNA: TGTGCCAGCAGCTTGGGATTCGGGGGATACGAGCAGTACTTC. This encodes CASSLGFGGYEQYF.